A selection of T cell receptor beta chains follows, all from one sample in a study of T cell responses to AZD1222 COVID-19 vaccine. Assay: immunoSEQ multiplex PCR; the TCRdb copy retains only in-frame clones and omits some. The table shows about 60,000 clones, with around 88% occurring only once. The source was peripheral blood, collected on day 0 of AZD1222 vaccination. These TCRs come from an adult in good health. CDR3s include the opening cysteine and the closing phenylalanine or tryptophan. The listing skips clone size in some rows; elsewhere it reads once, few, many or a size class.

TRBV18	TRBJ1-2	NA	CASSPPQQGNYGYTF
TRBV27	TRBJ2-5	NA	CASSLLGPQETQYF
TRBV4-1	TRBJ1-2	few	CASSQVTGVNYGYTF
TRBV6-5	TRBJ2-7	NA	CASSYPPIITSYEQYF
TRBV19	TRBJ2-6	NA	CASSIDSGSSGANVLTF
TRBV19	TRBJ2-5	NA	CASSIGGETQYF
TRBV19	TRBJ1-6	NA	CASSMWTDNSPLHF
TRBV11-2	TRBJ2-2	NA	CASSSTGTSGTGELFF
TRBV27	TRBJ2-7	NA	CASSRRYREGSSSYEQYF
TRBV2	TRBJ2-7	once	CASSTTPGLAGGPSYEQYF
TRBV7-9	TRBJ1-6	NA	CASSLTGGDSPLHF
TRBV5-5	TRBJ1-4	NA	CASSTGNGEKLFF
TRBV13	TRBJ2-7	NA	CASVWAGAYEQYF
TRBV11-2	TRBJ1-4	NA	CASSFGLNEKLFF
TRBV6-1	TRBJ2-3	NA	CASSEVAGDTDTQYF
TRBV9	TRBJ2-2	NA	CASSVLSGELFF
TRBV6-2/TRBV6-3	TRBJ2-1	NA	CASSYVREQFF
TRBV3-1/TRBV3-2	TRBJ2-7	NA	CASSQDDGRPEQYF
TRBV2	TRBJ2-1	NA	CASTRMSPEQFF
TRBV24-1	TRBJ2-5	NA	CATSDFLDRGKETQYF
TRBV5-8	TRBJ1-1	NA	CASSLKGWETEAFF
TRBV28	TRBJ2-7	NA	CASSPVRGYSYEQYF
TRBV6-5	TRBJ2-1	NA	CASSTGFASYNEQFF
TRBV30	TRBJ1-1	NA	CAWSVSRGTEAFF
TRBV25-1	TRBJ1-3	NA	CASSKGRGIPAAIYF
TRBV4-2	TRBJ1-2	NA	CASSQDGQNYGYTF
TRBV2	TRBJ1-4	few	CASSESWRLTGSNEKLFF
TRBV7-8	TRBJ1-1	NA	CASSLNRRFEAFF
TRBV19	TRBJ1-1	NA	CASSIQGESNTEAFF
TRBV5-6	TRBJ2-7	NA	CASSLGPGGSYEQYF
TRBV7-9	TRBJ2-3	NA	CASSDGLAGGGTDTQYF
TRBV29-1	TRBJ1-1	NA	CSVDRGGNTEAFF
TRBV6-1	TRBJ1-5	NA	CASSEMADSNQPQHF
TRBV2	TRBJ1-2	NA	CASTWTYLYGYTF
TRBV5-1	TRBJ1-1	NA	CASSWAGNTEAFF
TRBV18	TRBJ2-2	NA	CASSPRRDVGELFF
TRBV13	TRBJ2-7	few	CASSSGLLAGGITYEQYF
TRBV3-1/TRBV3-2	TRBJ2-1	NA	CASSRRSNNEQFF
TRBV13	TRBJ2-1	NA	CASSLSAGQGIGEQFF
TRBV11-1	TRBJ2-2	NA	CASSLSATGELFF
TRBV5-1	TRBJ2-5	NA	CANLRSGTQETQYF
TRBV13	TRBJ1-6	NA	CASSWGANSPLHF
TRBV6-2/TRBV6-3	TRBJ1-2	NA	CASSKGQANYGYTF
TRBV19	TRBJ2-5	NA	CASSKVGEGVETQYF
TRBV19	TRBJ2-1	NA	CASSILAGIEQFF
TRBV4-2	TRBJ1-1	once	CASSPQGGNTEAFF
TRBV27	TRBJ1-2	NA	CASSFIRGDQNYGYTF